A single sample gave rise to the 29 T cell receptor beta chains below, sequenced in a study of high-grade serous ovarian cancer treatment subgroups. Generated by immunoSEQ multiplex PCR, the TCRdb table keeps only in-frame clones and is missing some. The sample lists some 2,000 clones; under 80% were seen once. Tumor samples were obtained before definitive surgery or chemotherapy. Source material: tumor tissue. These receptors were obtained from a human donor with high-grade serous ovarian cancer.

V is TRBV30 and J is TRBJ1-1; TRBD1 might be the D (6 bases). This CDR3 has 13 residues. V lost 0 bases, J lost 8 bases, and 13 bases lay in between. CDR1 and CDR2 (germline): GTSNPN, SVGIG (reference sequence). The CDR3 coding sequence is TGTGCCTGGAGTGTACTGGGGGCAGGGGAAGCTTTCTTT. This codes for CAWSVLGAGEAFF.

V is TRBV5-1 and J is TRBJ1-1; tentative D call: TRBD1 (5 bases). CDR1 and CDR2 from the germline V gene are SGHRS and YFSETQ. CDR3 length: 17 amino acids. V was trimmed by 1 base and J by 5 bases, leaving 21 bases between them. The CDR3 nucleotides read TGCGCCAGCAGCTTGTGGATTCTTTTGGGGAGGGGAACTGAAGCTTTCTTT. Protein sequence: CASSLWILLGRGTEAFF.

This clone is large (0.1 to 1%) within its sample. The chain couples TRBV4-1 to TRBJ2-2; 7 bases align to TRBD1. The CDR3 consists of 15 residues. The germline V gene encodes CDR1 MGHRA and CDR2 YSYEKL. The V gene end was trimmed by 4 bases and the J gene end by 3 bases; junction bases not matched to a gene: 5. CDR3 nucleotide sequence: TGCGCCAGCAGCCCCAGACAGGGCCACACCGGGGAGCTGTTTTTT. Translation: CASSPRQGHTGELFF.

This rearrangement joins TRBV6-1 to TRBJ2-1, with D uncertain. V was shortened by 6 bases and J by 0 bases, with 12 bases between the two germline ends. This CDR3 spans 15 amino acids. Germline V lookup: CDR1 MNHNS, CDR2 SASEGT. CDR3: CASRSLLGSYNEQFF. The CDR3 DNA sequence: TGTGCCAGCAGGTCCCTTTTGGGCTCCTACAATGAGCAGTTCTTC.

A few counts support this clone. CDR3 sequence reads: CASSLVLGNTEAFF. The CDR3, as DNA: TGCGCCAGCAGCTTGGTGCTGGGGAACACTGAAGCTTTCTTT. The chain recombines TRBV5-1 with TRBJ1-1; D is undetermined. Trimming cost V 0 bases and J 1 base, with 7 bases left between them. CDR3 length equals 14 residues. Germline lookup yields CDR1 SGHRS and CDR2 YFSETQ.

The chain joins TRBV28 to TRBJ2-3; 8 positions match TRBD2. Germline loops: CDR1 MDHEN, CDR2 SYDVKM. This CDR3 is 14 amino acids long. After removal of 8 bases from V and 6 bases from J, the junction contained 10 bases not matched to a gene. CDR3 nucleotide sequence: TGTGCCAGCCGACCAATTAGCGGGGCGGATACGCAGTATTTT. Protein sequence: CASRPISGADTQYF. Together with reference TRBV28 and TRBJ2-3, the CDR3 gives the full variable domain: DVKVTQSSRYLVKRTGEKVFLECVQDMDHENMFWYRQDPGLGLRLIYFSYDVKMKEKGDIPEGYSVSREKKERFSLILESASTNQTSMYLCASRPISGADTQYFGPGTRLTVL.

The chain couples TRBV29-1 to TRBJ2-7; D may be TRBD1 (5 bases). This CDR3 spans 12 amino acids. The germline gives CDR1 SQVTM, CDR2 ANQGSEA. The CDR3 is CSAADSIYEQYF. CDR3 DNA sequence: TGCAGTGCAGCCGACAGCATCTACGAGCAGTACTTC.

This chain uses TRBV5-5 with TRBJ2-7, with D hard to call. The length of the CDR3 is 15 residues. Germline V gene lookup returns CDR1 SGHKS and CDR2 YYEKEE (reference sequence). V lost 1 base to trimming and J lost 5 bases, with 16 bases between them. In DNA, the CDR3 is TGTGCCAGCAGCTTGCATCTCTCTCGCTCGGACGAGCAGTACTTC. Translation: CASSLHLSRSDEQYF. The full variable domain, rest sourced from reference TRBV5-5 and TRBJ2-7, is DAGVTQSPTHLIKTRGQQVTLRCSPISGHKSVSWYQQVLGQGPQFIFQYYEKEERGRGNFPDRFSARQFPNYSSELNVNALLLGDSALYLCASSLHLSRSDEQYFGPGTRLTVT.

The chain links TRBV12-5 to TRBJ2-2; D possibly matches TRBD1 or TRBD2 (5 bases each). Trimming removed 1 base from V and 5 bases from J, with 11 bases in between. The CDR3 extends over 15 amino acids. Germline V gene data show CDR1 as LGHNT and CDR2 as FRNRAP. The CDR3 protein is CASGLEGWRTGELFF. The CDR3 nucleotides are TGTGCTAGTGGTTTGGAGGGGTGGAGGACCGGGGAGCTGTTTTTT. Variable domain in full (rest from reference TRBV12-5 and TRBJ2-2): DARVTQTPRHKVTEMGQEVTMRCQPILGHNTVFWYRQTMMQGLELLAYFRNRAPLDDSGMPKDRFSAEMPDATLATLKIQPSEPRDSAVYFCASGLEGWRTGELFFGEGSRLTVL.

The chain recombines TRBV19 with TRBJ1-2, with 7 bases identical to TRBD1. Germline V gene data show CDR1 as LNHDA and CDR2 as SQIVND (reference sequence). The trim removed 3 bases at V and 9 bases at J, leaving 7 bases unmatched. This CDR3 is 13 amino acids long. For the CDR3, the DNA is TGTGCCAGTAGTATCCCGACAGGGCGTAGCTACACCTTC. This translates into CASSIPTGRSYTF.

This chain's CDR3 is CASSSTGVSSYNEQFF. The CDR3, as DNA: TGTGCCAGCAGCTCAACGGGGGTGAGCTCCTACAATGAGCAGTTCTTC. The V call is TRBV5-4, the J call TRBJ2-1; tentatively, D is TRBD2 (6 bases). The ends were cut back, 3 bases at V and 0 bases at J, with 13 bases in the middle. Germline V gives CDR1 SGHNT, CDR2 YYREEE (reference sequence). The CDR3 is made up of 16 amino acids.

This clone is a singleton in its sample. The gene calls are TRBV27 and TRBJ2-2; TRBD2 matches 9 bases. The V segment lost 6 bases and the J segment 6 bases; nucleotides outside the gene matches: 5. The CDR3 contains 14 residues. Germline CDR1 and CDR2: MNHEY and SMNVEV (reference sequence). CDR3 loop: CASRIAGVAGELFF. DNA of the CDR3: TGTGCCAGCAGGATAGCGGGAGTGGCCGGGGAGCTGTTTTTT.

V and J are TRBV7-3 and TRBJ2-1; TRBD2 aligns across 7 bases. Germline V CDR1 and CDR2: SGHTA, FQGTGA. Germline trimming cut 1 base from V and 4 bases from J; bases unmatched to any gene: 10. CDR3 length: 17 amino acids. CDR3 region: CASSLNPSGLTYNEQFF. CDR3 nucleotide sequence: TGTGCCAGCAGCTTAAACCCCTCGGGACTAACGTACAATGAGCAGTTCTTC.

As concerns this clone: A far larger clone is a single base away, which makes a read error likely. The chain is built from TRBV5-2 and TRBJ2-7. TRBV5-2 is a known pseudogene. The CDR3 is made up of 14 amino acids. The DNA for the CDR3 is TGTGCCAGCAGCCATAGGACGGAGACGTCCGAGCAGTACTTC. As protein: CASSHRTETSEQYF.

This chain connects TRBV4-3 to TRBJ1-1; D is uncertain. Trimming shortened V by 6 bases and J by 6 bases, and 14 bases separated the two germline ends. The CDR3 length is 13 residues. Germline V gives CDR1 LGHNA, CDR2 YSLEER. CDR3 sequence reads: CASSNSGVAEAFF. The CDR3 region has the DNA TGCGCCAGCAGTAACAGTGGCGTAGCTGAAGCTTTCTTT.

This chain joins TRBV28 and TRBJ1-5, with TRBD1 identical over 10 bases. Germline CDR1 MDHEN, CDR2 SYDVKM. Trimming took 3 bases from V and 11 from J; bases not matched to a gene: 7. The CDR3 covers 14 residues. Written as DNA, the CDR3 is TGTGCCAGCAGTTTGACAGGGGGCGGTTTGACCCAGCATTTT. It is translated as CASSLTGGGLTQHF.

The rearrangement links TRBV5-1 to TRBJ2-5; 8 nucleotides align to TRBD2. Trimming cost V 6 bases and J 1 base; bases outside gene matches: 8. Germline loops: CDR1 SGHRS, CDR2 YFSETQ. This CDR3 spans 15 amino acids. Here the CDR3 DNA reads TGCGCCAGCACCAAAGACGGGGGGGTCCAAGAGACCCAGTACTTC. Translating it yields CASTKDGGVQETQYF. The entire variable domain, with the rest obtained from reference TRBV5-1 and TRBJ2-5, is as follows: KAGVTQTPRYLIKTRGQQVTLSCSPISGHRSVSWYQQTPGQGLQFLFEYFSETQRNKGNFPGRFSGRQFSNSRSEMNVSTLELGDSALYLCASTKDGGVQETQYFGPGTRLLVL.

CDR3 sequence: CASSLGGSLFYGYTF. The CDR3 coding sequence is TGTGCCAGCAGCCTTGGAGGCTCCCTATTCTATGGCTACACCTTC. This rearrangement joins TRBV7-9 to TRBJ1-2; D is unclear. Trimming stripped 5 bases from V and 4 bases from J, with 17 bases between. Germline CDR1 is SEHNR and CDR2 is FQNEAQ (reference sequence). The CDR3 consists of 15 residues. Combining the CDR3 with reference TRBV7-9 and TRBJ1-2 gives the whole variable domain DTGVSQNPRHKITKRGQNVTFRCDPISEHNRLYWYRQTLGQGPEFLTYFQNEAQLEKSRLLSDRFSAERPKGSFSTLEIQRTEQGDSAMYLCASSLGGSLFYGYTFGSGTRLTVV.

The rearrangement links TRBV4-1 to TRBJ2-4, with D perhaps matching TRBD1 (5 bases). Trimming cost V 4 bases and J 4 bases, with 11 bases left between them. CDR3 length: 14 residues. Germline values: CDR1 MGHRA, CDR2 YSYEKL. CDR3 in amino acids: CASSLPDNKNIQYF. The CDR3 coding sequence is TGCGCCAGCAGCCTCCCGGACAATAAAAACATTCAGTACTTC.

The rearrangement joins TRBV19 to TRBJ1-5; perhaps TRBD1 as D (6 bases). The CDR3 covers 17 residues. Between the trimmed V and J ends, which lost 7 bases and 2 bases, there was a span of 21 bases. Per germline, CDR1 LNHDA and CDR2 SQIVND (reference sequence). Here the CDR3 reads CASMGATGGRGNQPQHF. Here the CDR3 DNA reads TGTGCCAGTATGGGGGCGACAGGAGGAAGGGGCAATCAGCCCCAGCATTTT.

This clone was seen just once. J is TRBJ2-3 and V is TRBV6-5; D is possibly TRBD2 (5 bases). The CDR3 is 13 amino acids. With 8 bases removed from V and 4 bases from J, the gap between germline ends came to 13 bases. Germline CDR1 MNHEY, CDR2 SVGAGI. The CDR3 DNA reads TGTGCCAGCCGGGGAGTAGTGTCAGATACGCAGTATTTT. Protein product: CASRGVVSDTQYF.

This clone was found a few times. The DNA of the CDR3 is TGTGCCAGCAGTTTGGCAGGGCGCGAGCAGTACTTC. This sequence encodes CASSLAGREQYF. This chain joins TRBV27 and TRBJ2-7; a weak D match, TRBD1 (5 bases). Trimming stripped 3 bases from V and 6 bases from J, with 9 bases between. This CDR3 region has 12 residues. Germline V gives CDR1 MNHEY, CDR2 SMNVEV (reference sequence).

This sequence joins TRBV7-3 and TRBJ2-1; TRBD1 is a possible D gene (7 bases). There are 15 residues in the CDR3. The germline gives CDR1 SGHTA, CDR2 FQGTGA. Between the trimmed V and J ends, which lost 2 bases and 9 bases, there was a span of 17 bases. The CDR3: CASSLGDRDGSEQFF. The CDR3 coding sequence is TGTGCCAGCAGCTTAGGTGACAGGGACGGGAGTGAGCAGTTCTTC.

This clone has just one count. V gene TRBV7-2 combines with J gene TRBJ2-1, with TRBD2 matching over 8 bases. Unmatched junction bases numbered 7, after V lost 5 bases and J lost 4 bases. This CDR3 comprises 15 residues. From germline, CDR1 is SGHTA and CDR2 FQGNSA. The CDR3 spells CASSVREEGYNEQFF. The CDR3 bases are TGTGCCAGCAGCGTGCGGGAGGAGGGATACAATGAGCAGTTCTTC.

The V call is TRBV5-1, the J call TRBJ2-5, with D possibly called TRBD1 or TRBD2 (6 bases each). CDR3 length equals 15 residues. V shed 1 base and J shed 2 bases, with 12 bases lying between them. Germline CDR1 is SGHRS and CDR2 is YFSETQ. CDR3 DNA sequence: TGCGCCAGCAGCTTGATGAGGGGGGTTCAAGAGACCCAGTACTTC. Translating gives CASSLMRGVQETQYF.

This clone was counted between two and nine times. For the CDR3, the DNA is TGCAGCGTACGGACTAGCGGGAACGGTGGGGCCAACGTCCTGACTTTC. Protein product: CSVRTSGNGGANVLTF. The gene calls are TRBV29-1 and TRBJ2-6; 12 bases are shared with TRBD2. The V segment lost 6 bases and the J segment 3 bases; nucleotides outside the gene matches: 6. Germline CDR1 is SQVTM and CDR2 is ANQGSEA. The CDR3 is 16 amino acids.

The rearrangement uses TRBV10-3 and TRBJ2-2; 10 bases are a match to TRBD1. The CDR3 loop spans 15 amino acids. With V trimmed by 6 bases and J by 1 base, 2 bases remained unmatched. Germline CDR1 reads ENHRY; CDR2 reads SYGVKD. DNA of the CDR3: TGTGCCATCAGAAGGGACAGGGGGAACACCGGGGAGCTGTTTTTT. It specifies CAIRRDRGNTGELFF.

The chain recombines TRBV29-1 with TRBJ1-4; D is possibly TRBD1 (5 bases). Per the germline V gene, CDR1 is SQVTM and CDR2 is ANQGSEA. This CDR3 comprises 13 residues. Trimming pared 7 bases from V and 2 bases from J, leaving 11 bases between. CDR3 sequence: CSASGATNEKLFF. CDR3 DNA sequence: TGCAGCGCAAGTGGGGCTACTAATGAAAAACTGTTTTTT.

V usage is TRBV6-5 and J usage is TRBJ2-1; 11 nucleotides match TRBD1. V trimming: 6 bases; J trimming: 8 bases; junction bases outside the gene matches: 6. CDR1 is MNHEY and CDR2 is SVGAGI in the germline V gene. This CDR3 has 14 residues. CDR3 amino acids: CASRPGQGVYEQFF. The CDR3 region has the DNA TGTGCCAGCAGGCCGGGACAGGGGGTCTATGAGCAGTTCTTC.